This T cell receptor beta chain emerged from a study of pediatric ulcerative colitis. Whole-study context: Seven or eight patients showed pancolitis and two showed left-sided colitis.

Germline-derived CDR1 and CDR2 are SNHLY and FYNNEI. The V and J ends lost 4 bases and 0 bases respectively, with 10 bases between them. The CDR3 runs 15 residues. The table lists this clone with a few counts. Its antigen remains unknown. Sequencing used immunoSEQ multiplex PCR; TCRdb keeps in-frame clones, though not all of them. Of roughly 30,000 clones in the sample, roughly four fifths were seen once. Ulcerative colitis patients received no immunosuppressive medication before the diagnostic colonoscopy. At colonoscopy, a blood sample was also collected. Study-wide results and caveats: Rectal repertoires separated controls, mild-moderate and acute severe colitis.

The TCR originated in a boy younger than 18 with severe ulcerative colitis. Sample: blood. The V and J genes are TRBV2 and TRBJ1-5; D gene unclear. The CDR3 region is CASSGPVGSNQPQHF. The CDR3 DNA reads TGTGCCAGCAGTGGACCAGTCGGTAGCAATCAGCCCCAGCATTTT.